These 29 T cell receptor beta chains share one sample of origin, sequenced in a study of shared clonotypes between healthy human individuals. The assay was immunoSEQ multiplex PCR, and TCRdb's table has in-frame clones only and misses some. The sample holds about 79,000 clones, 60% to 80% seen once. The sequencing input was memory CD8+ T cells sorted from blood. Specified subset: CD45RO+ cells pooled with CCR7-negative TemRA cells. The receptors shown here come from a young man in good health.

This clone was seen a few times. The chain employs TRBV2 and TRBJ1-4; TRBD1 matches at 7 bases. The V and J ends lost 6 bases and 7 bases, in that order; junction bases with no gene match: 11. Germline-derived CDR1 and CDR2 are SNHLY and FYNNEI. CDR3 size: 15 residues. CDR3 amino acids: CASRDSTGPAEKLFF. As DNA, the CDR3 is TGTGCCAGCAGGGATTCGACAGGGCCGGCTGAAAAACTGTTTTTT.

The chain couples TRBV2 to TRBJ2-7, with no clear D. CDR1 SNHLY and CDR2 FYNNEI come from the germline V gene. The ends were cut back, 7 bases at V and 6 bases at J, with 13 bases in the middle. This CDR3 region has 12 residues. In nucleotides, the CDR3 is TGTGCCAGCAATCCCCGGCAACGCGAGCAGTACTTC. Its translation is CASNPRQREQYF. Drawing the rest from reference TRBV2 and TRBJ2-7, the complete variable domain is EPEVTQTPSHQVTQMGQEVILRCVPISNHLYFYWYRQILGQKVEFLVSFYNNEISEKSEIFDDQFSVERPDGSNFTLKIRSTKLEDSAMYFCASNPRQREQYFGPGTRLTVT.

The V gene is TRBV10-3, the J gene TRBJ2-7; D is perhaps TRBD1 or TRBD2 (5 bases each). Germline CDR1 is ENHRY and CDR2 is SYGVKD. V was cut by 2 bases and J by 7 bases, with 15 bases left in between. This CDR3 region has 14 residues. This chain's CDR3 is CAISEVSGHREQYF. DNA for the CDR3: TGTGCCATCAGTGAGGTTTCGGGGCATCGGGAGCAGTACTTC.

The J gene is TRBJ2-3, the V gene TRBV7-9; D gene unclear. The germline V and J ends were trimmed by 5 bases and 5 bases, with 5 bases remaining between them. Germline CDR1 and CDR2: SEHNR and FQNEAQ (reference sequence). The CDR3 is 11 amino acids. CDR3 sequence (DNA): TGTGCCAGCAGCCCCCAAGATACGCAGTATTTT. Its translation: CASSPQDTQYF.

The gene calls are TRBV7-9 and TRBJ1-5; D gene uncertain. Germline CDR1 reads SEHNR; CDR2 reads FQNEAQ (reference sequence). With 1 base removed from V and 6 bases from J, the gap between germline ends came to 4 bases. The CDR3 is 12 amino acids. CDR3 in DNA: TGTGCCAGCAGCTTAGATGGTCAGCCCCAGCATTTT. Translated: CASSLDGQPQHF.

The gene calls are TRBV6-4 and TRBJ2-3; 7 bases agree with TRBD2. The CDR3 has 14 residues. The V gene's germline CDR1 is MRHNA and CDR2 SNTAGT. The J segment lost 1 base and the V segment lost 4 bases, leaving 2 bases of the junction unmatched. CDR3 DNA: TGTGCCAGCAGTGTTCGGGGGGGCACAGATACGCAGTATTTT. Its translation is CASSVRGGTDTQYF.

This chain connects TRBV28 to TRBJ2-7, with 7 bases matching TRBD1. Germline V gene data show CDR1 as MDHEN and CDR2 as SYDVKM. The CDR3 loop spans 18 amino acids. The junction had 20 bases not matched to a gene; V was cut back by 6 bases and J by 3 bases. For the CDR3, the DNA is TGTGCCAGCAGCTCAGGGATAGTTGACAGGGAGAGAGACTACGAGCAGTACTTC. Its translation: CASSSGIVDRERDYEQYF.

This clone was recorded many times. CDR3 loop: CASRSPGQGRTDTQYF. CDR3 bases: TGTGCCAGCAGGTCGCCGGGACAGGGTAGAACGGATACGCAGTATTTT. V usage is TRBV6-6 and J usage is TRBJ2-3, with TRBD1 identical over 9 bases. Germline-derived CDR1 and CDR2 are MNHNY and SVGAGI (reference sequence). CDR3 length: 16 residues. V lost 6 bases, J lost 6 bases, and 13 bases stayed unmatched.

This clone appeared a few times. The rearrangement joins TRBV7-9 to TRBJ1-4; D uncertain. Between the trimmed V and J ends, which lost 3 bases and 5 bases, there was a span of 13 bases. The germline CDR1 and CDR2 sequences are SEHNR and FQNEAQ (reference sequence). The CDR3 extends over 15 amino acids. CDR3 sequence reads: CASSFTDEKNEKLFF. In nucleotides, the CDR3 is TGTGCCAGCAGCTTTACGGACGAGAAGAATGAAAAACTGTTTTTT.

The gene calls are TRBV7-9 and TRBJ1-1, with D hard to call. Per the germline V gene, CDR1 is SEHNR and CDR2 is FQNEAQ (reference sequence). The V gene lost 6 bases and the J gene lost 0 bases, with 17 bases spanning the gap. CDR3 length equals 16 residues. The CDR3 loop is CASRYEEGGMNTEAFF. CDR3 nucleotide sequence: TGTGCCAGCAGGTACGAAGAGGGCGGGATGAACACTGAAGCTTTCTTT.

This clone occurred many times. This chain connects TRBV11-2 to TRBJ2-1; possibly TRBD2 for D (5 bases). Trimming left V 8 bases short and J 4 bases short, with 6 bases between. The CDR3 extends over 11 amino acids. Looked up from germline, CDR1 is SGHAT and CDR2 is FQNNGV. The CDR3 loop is CASGLYNEQFF. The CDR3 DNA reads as TGTGCCAGCGGACTTTACAATGAGCAGTTCTTC.

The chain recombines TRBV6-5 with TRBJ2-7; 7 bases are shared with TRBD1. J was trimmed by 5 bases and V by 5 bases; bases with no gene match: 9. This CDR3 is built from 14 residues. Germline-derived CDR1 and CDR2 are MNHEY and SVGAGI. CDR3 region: CASSPELGGHEQYF. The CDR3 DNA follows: TGTGCCAGCAGTCCCGAGTTAGGGGGCCACGAGCAGTACTTC.

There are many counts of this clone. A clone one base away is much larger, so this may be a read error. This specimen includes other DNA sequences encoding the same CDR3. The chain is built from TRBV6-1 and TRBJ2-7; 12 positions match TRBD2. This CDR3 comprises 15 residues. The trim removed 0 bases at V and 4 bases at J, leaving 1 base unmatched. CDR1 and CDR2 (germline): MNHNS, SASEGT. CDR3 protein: CASSEATSGSYEQYF. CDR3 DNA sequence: TGTGCCAGCAGTGAAGCGACTAGCGGGAGTTACGAGCAGTACTTC.

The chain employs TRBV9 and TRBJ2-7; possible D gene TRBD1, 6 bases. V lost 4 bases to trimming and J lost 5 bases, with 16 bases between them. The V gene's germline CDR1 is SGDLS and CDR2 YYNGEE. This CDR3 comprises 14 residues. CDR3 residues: CASSPEGESHEQYF. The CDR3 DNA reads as TGTGCCAGCAGCCCAGAGGGGGAGTCCCACGAGCAGTACTTC.

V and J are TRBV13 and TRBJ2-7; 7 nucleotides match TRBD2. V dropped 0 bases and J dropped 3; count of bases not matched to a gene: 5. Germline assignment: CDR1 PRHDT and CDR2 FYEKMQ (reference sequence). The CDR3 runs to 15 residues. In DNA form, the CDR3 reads TGTGCCAGCAGCTTAGGGACTAGCAGGGACTACGAGCAGTACTTC. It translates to CASSLGTSRDYEQYF.

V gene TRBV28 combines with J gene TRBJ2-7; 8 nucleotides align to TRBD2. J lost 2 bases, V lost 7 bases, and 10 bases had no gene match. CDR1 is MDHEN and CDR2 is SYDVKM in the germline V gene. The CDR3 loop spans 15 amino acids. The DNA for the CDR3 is TGTGCCAGCACTTCAAGTGATAGCGGGACCTACGAGCAGTACTTC. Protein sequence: CASTSSDSGTYEQYF.

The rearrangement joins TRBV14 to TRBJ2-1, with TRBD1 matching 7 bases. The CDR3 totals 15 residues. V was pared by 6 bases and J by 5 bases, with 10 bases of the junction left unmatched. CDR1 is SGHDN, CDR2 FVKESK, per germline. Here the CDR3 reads CASSGPGQMNNEQFF. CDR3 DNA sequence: TGTGCCAGCAGTGGCCCGGGACAGATGAACAATGAGCAGTTCTTC.

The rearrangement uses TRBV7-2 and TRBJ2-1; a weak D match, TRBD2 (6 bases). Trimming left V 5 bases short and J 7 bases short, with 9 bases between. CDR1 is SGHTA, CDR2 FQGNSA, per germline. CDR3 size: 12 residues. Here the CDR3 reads CASSHGLNEQFF. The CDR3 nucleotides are TGTGCCAGCAGCCACGGACTAAATGAGCAGTTCTTC.

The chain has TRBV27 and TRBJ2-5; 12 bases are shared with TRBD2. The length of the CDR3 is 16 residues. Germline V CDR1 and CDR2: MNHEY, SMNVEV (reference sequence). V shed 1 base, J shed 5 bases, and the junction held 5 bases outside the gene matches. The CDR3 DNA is TGTGCCAGCAGTTTATGGCCTAGCGGGAGGGTCGAGACCCAGTACTTC. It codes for CASSLWPSGRVETQYF.

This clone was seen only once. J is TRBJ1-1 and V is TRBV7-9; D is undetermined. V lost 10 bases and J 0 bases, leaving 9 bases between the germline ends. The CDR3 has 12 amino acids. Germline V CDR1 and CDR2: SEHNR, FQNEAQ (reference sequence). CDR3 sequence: CATQILNTEAFF. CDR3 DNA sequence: TGTGCCACACAGATACTGAACACTGAAGCTTTCTTT.

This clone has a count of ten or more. CDR3 residues: CASSVDTGGPHNEQFF. CDR3 nucleotides: TGTGCCAGCAGTGTTGATACGGGAGGGCCTCACAATGAGCAGTTCTTC. The chain is built from TRBV6-4 and TRBJ2-1; 8 nucleotides line up with TRBD2. Germline V gene sequence: CDR1 MRHNA, CDR2 SNTAGT. CDR3 length: 16 residues. Losses at the gene ends were 4 bases for V and 5 bases for J; bases not matched to a gene: 10.

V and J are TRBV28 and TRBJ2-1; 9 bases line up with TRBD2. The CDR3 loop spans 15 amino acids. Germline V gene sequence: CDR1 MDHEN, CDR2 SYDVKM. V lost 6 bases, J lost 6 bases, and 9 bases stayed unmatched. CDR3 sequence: CASRSGVAGANEQFF. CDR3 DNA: TGTGCCAGCAGGAGTGGGGTAGCGGGAGCCAATGAGCAGTTCTTC.

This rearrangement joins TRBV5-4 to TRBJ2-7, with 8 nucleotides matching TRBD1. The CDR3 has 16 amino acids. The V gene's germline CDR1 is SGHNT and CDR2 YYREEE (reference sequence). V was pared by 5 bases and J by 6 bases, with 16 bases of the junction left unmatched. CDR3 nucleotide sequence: TGTGCCAGCAGTGACAGGGGTACGTTCTCATCCGCCGAGCAGTACTTC. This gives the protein CASSDRGTFSSAEQYF.

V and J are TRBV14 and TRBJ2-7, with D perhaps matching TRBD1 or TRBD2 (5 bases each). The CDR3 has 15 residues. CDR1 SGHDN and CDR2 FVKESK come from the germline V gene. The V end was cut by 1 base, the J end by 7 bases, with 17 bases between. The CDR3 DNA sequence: TGTGCCAGCAGCCAAGGGGACGGTCCTGCCTGGGAGCAGTACTTC. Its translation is CASSQGDGPAWEQYF.

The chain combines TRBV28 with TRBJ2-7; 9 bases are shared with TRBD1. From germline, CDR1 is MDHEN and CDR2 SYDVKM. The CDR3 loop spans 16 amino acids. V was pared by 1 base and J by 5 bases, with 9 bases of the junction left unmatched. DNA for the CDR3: TGTGCCAGCAGTTTATTAACGGGGGACAGGGTGAACGAGCAGTACTTC. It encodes CASSLLTGDRVNEQYF. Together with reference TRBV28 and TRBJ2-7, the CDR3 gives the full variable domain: DVKVTQSSRYLVKRTGEKVFLECVQDMDHENMFWYRQDPGLGLRLIYFSYDVKMKEKGDIPEGYSVSREKKERFSLILESASTNQTSMYLCASSLLTGDRVNEQYFGPGTRLTVT.

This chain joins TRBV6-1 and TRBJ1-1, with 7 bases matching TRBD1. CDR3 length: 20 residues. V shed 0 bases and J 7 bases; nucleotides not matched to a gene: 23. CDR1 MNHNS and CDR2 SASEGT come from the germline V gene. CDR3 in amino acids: CASSEASVGWDRRERDEAFF. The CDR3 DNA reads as TGTGCCAGCAGTGAAGCATCCGTCGGTTGGGACAGAAGAGAGAGAGATGAAGCTTTCTTT.

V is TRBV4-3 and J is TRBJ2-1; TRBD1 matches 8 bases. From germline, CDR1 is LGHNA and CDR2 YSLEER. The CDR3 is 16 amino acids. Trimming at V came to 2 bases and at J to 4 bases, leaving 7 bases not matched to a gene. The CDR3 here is CASSQSTGGNYNEQFF. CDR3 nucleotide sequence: TGCGCCAGCAGCCAATCTACAGGGGGTAATTACAATGAGCAGTTCTTC.

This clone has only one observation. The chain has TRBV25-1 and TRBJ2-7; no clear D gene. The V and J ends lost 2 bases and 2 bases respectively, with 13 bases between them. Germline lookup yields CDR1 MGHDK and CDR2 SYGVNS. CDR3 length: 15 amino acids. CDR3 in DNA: TGTGCCAGCAGTGAAGTAAACGAAACACCCTACGAGCAGTACTTC. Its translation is CASSEVNETPYEQYF.

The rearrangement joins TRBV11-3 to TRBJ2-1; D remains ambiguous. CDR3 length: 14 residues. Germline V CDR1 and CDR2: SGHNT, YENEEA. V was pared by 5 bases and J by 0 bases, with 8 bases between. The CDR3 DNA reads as TGTGCCAGCAGCCAAACGAGCTCCTACAATGAGCAGTTCTTC. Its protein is CASSQTSSYNEQFF.